The 6 T cell receptor beta chains listed next were all sequenced from one sample in a study of cytomegalovirus exposure and HLA in healthy donors. PCR employed 60 Vbeta and 13 Jbeta primers. Generated by immunoSEQ multiplex PCR, the TCRdb table keeps only in-frame clones and is missing some. This sample has roughly 200,000 clones; more than 9.5% occur once, and the top ten carry roughly 7.7%. Sequencing was done on a sample of PBMCs. Source of these receptors: a man aged 50 or older in good health and CMV-seropositive.

This sequence joins TRBV6-1 and TRBJ2-5, with a weak D call TRBD1 (6 bases). The CDR3 length is 15 residues. V was cut by 7 bases and J by 3 bases, with 18 bases left in between. Germline assignment: CDR1 MNHNS and CDR2 SASEGT. CDR3: CASNKQGLDEETQYF. DNA for the CDR3: TGTGCCAGCAACAAACAGGGTCTGGATGAAGAGACCCAGTACTTC.

This clone was seen more than once but under ten times. The rearrangement links TRBV5-6 to TRBJ2-7, with D uncertain. CDR1 is SGHDT, CDR2 YYEEEE, per germline. The V gene lost 0 bases and the J gene lost 4 bases, with 8 bases spanning the gap. There are 13 residues in the CDR3. CDR3 in DNA: TGTGCCAGCAGCTTGGCCGGAGTTTACGAGCAGTACTTC. Amino acid sequence: CASSLAGVYEQYF.

The chain links TRBV5-6 to TRBJ2-5, with a possible D match to TRBD1 (6 bases). The CDR3 spans 15 residues. Germline lookup yields CDR1 SGHDT and CDR2 YYEEEE. Trimming removed 3 bases at V and 3 bases at J, with 15 bases between. The CDR3: CASSSYRADKETQYF. The DNA for the CDR3 is TGTGCCAGCAGCTCCTACAGGGCCGACAAAGAGACCCAGTACTTC.

In its sample, this clone was seen a few times. The rearrangement joins TRBV2 to TRBJ2-7, with D possibly being TRBD2 (5 bases). This CDR3 comprises 13 residues. Trimming shortened V by 4 bases and J by 0 bases, and 7 bases separated the two germline ends. The germline V gene has CDR1 SNHLY and CDR2 FYNNEI. CDR3 in DNA: TGTGCCAGCAGTGTTAGCGCCTCCTACGAGCAGTACTTC. Translated, it gives CASSVSASYEQYF.

This clone was found a few times. The V gene is TRBV6-5, the J gene TRBJ1-6, with D unresolved. This CDR3 is built from 13 residues. Deletions cut 6 bases from V and 7 bases from J, with 10 bases between. The germline gives CDR1 MNHEY, CDR2 SVGAGI. This CDR3 is CASSGPGNSPLHF. The CDR3, as DNA: TGTGCCAGCAGCGGACCGGGGAATTCACCCCTCCACTTT.

This clone appeared a few times. V gene TRBV7-9 combines with J gene TRBJ1-6, with TRBD1 matching over 8 bases. With 6 bases clipped from V and 9 bases from J, the junction kept 7 bases outside the gene matches. The length of the CDR3 is 14 residues. Germline V gives CDR1 SEHNR, CDR2 FQNEAQ (reference sequence). Here the CDR3 reads CASSSTGGGSPLHF. The CDR3, as DNA: TGTGCCAGCAGTTCCACAGGGGGAGGTTCACCCCTCCACTTT.